These T cell receptor beta chains were read from a single sample in a study of beta chain features in type 1 diabetes. Clones were read by immunoSEQ multiplex PCR, and TCRdb kept only the in-frame ones, dropping some. The profile shows approximately 170,000 clones, 63% of them singletons. The sequencing input was naive CD4+ T cells from blood. These receptors were collected from a young man with type 1 diabetes. Each CDR3 is given with its conserved first and last residue. Fields, in order: CDR3 length, J gene, D gene, V gene, clone size, CDR3 protein, CDR3 DNA. D genes are given only for firm matches. Clone size appears in some rows only: once, few, many, or a class for an expanded clone.

>14|TRBJ2-7|NA|TRBV11-2|NA
CASSHHWGNYEQYF
TGTGCCAGCAGCCACCACTGGGGAAACTACGAGCAGTACTTC
>13|TRBJ1-1|NA|TRBV2|few
CASMGLGNTEAFF
TGTGCCAGCATGGGATTGGGCAACACTGAAGCTTTCTTT
>13|TRBJ2-5|NA|TRBV2|NA
CASSGGRTETQYF
TGTGCCAGCAGCGGGGGACGGACAGAGACCCAGTACTTC
>12|TRBJ1-6|NA|TRBV13|few
CASSLLRTVLHF
TGTGCCAGCAGTCTTCTCCGGACAGTCCTCCACTTT
>14|TRBJ2-3|NA|TRBV9|NA
CASSVNARADTQYF
TGTGCCAGCAGCGTAAACGCTAGGGCAGATACGCAGTATTTT
>13|TRBJ2-7|NA|TRBV29-1|few
CSVRDRITSEQYF
TGCAGCGTGCGGGACAGAATTACGAGCGAGCAGTACTTC
>16|TRBJ2-1|NA|TRBV14|few
CASSHLQRSSYNEQFF
TGTGCCAGCAGCCACCTGCAGCGCTCCTCCTACAATGAGCAGTTCTTC
>14|TRBJ2-1|NA|TRBV19|once
CASSRQGTFNEQFF
TGTGCCAGTAGTAGGCAGGGTACGTTTAATGAGCAGTTCTTC
>16|TRBJ2-1|TRBD1|TRBV4-3|NA
CASSHSGTGDYNEQFF
TGCGCCAGCAGCCATTCCGGGACAGGGGATTACAATGAGCAGTTCTTC
>14|TRBJ2-7|TRBD2|TRBV7-9|NA
CASSRLAASYEQYF
TGTGCCAGCAGCCGACTAGCGGCCTCCTACGAGCAGTACTTC
>15|TRBJ2-7|NA|TRBV7-2|NA
CASSLAGSSTYEQYF
TGTGCCAGCAGCTTAGCGGGCTCTAGTACCTACGAGCAGTACTTC
>14|TRBJ2-4|NA|TRBV2|NA
CASSESLAKNIQYF
TGTGCCAGCAGTGAGTCCTTAGCCAAAAACATTCAGTACTTC
>14|TRBJ2-1|TRBD2|TRBV6-5|NA
CASVAGGSYNEQFF
TGTGCCAGCGTGGCGGGGGGCTCCTACAATGAGCAGTTCTTC
>16|TRBJ1-1|TRBD1|TRBV27|NA
CASSLSGTVLSAEAFF
TGTGCCAGCAGTTTATCGGGGACAGTGCTGTCCGCTGAAGCTTTCTTT
>12|TRBJ2-5|TRBD1|TRBV29-1|few
CSVQGTGETQYF
TGCAGCGTTCAAGGGACAGGAGAGACCCAGTACTTC
>12|TRBJ1-2|NA|TRBV5-6|NA
CASSLRSYGYTF
TGTGCCAGCAGCTTGAGGAGCTATGGCTACACCTTC
>15|TRBJ2-1|NA|TRBV5-6|NA
CASSLQGSSYNEQFF
TGTGCCAGCAGCTTGCAAGGGAGCTCCTACAATGAGCAGTTCTTC
>13|TRBJ2-5|NA|TRBV12-5|NA
CASARTVGETQYF
TGTGCTAGTGCGAGGACGGTGGGAGAGACCCAGTACTTC
>17|TRBJ2-3|TRBD2|TRBV4-3|NA
CASSQGSGGPSTDTQYF
TGCGCCAGCAGCCAAGGTAGCGGGGGGCCTAGCACAGATACGCAGTATTTT
>12|TRBJ1-2|NA|TRBV6-5|NA
CASTPGHYGYTF
TGTGCCAGCACACCTGGGCACTATGGCTACACCTTC
>12|TRBJ2-5|NA|TRBV15|NA
CATSRGPETQYF
TGTGCCACCAGCAGGGGGCCGGAGACCCAGTACTTC
>14|TRBJ1-6|NA|TRBV2|once
CAYRAPHGASPLHF
TGTGCCTATCGAGCACCGCATGGAGCCTCACCCCTCCACTTT
>15|TRBJ2-7|NA|TRBV7-9|once
CASSLRVSASYEQYF
TGTGCCAGCAGCCTCAGGGTTTCAGCTTCCTACGAGCAGTACTTC
>15|TRBJ2-1|TRBD2|TRBV4-3|once
CASSQEEREYNEQFF
TGCGCCAGCAGCCAAGAAGAGCGGGAATACAATGAGCAGTTCTTC
>13|TRBJ2-7|NA|TRBV9|few
CASSVDDSYEQYF
TGTGCCAGCAGCGTAGACGACAGCTACGAGCAGTACTTC
>16|TRBJ1-1|TRBD1|TRBV5-6|NA
CASERTGTWEDTEAFF
TGTGCCAGCGAGAGGACAGGGACGTGGGAAGACACTGAAGCTTTCTTT
>12|TRBJ1-3|NA|TRBV29-1|NA
CSVEGRGNTIYF
TGCAGCGTTGAGGGACGGGGGAACACCATATATTTT
>14|TRBJ2-7|TRBD1|TRBV9|few
CASSPGQGAYEQYF
TGTGCCAGCAGCCCTGGACAGGGCGCCTACGAGCAGTACTTC
>14|TRBJ2-3|TRBD1|TRBV5-6|NA
CASSPGQGIDTQYF
TGTGCCAGCAGCCCGGGACAGGGGATAGATACGCAGTATTTT
>13|TRBJ1-2|TRBD1|TRBV29-1|NA
CSTQSGTGEGYTF
TGCAGCACCCAGTCCGGGACAGGGGAAGGCTACACCTTC
>12|TRBJ2-7|NA|TRBV7-9|NA
CASSEVLGEQYF
TGTGCCAGCAGCGAGGTGCTAGGCGAGCAGTACTTC
>12|TRBJ2-2|NA|TRBV29-1|once
CSVLVNTGELFF
TGCAGCGTCTTAGTAAACACCGGGGAGCTGTTTTTT
>15|TRBJ2-7|NA|TRBV28|NA
CASIGPGEIVYEQYF
TGTGCCAGCATCGGCCCGGGGGAAATCGTCTACGAGCAGTACTTC
>15|TRBJ1-1|NA|TRBV5-6|NA
CASSVVRLGDTEAFF
TGTGCCAGCAGCGTAGTGAGGCTTGGGGACACTGAAGCTTTCTTT
>14|TRBJ2-3|NA|TRBV7-9|NA
CASSPMASTDTQYF
TGTGCCAGCAGCCCTATGGCTAGCACAGATACGCAGTATTTT
>13|TRBJ1-1|NA|TRBV6-5|NA
CASSYSVNTEAFF
TGTGCCAGCAGTTACTCAGTGAACACTGAAGCTTTCTTT
>17|TRBJ2-1|NA|TRBV4-3|NA
CASSPLPHGSSYNEQFF
TGCGCCAGCAGCCCTCTACCCCACGGGAGCTCCTACAATGAGCAGTTCTTC
>13|TRBJ2-3|TRBD2|TRBV27|NA
CGRDQRGVDTQYF
TGTGGCAGGGATCAGCGGGGGGTGGATACGCAGTATTTT
>13|TRBJ1-2|NA|TRBV4-3|NA
CASSQDRRYGYTF
TGCGCCAGCAGCCAGGACAGACGCTATGGCTACACCTTC
>13|TRBJ2-1|NA|TRBV2|NA
CASRRLSGDEQFF
TGTGCCAGCAGAAGACTCTCCGGGGATGAGCAGTTCTTC
>14|TRBJ1-4|NA|TRBV7-9|few
CASSLAPSAEKLFF
TGTGCCAGCAGCTTAGCCCCCTCTGCCGAAAAACTGTTTTTT
>14|TRBJ2-5|NA|TRBV7-2|once
CASSIGRDAETQYF
TGTGCCAGCAGCATCGGACGGGACGCGGAGACCCAGTACTTC
>13|TRBJ1-4|NA|TRBV25-1|NA
CASSRRFDEKLFF
TGTGCCAGCAGTAGACGGTTCGATGAAAAACTGTTTTTT
>16|TRBJ2-4|TRBD1|TRBV15|NA
CATSYRDRIAKNIQYF
TGTGCCACCAGCTACCGGGACAGAATAGCCAAAAACATTCAGTACTTC